Shown below are 31 T cell receptor beta chains from a single sample sequenced in a study of CXCR3-negative and CXCR3-positive naive CD8 T cells. Overall study results and limits: Hydrophobicity was higher for TRB CDR3s found in CXCR3-positive naive cells than in CXCR3-negative naive cells.

Their antigens are not known. UMI-labeled 5' RACE TRB cDNA libraries were prepared from the cells. From its re-call of the 5' RACE reads, TCRdb lists each CDR3 protein once, without DNA. The sample table includes about 150,000 distinct CDR3 sequences. What was sequenced was naive CXCR3+ CD8+ T cells from blood. Noted subset: CD45RO-CCR7+CD27+CD95- naive CD8+ T cells expressing CXCR3 (TNR3+). The receptors originated from a human donor in good health. Some clones in this sample may be carry-over from other donors' samples.

This chain uses TRBV9 with TRBJ2-2; the D gene TCRdb calls, TRBD1, cannot be checked with no DNA. In germline, CDR1 is SGDLS, CDR2 YYNGEE. CDR3 length equals 15 residues. CDR3 in amino acids: CASSVFGGNTGELFF.

This sequence joins TRBV5-5 and TRBJ1-1; there is no DNA to check the TCRdb D call of TRBD1. The CDR3 has 15 residues. Germline V CDR1 and CDR2: SGHKS, YYEKEE (reference sequence). CDR3 amino acids: CASDWTGRRITEAFF.

This chain uses TRBV5-1 with TRBJ2-1; the TCRdb call, TRBD1, lacks DNA for checking. In germline, CDR1 is SGHRS, CDR2 YFSETQ. The CDR3 loop spans 15 amino acids. The CDR3 reads CASSITSGTGNEQFF.

The J gene is TRBJ2-7, the V gene TRBV19; TCRdb proposes TRBD1, but this gene call is untestable without DNA. CDR3 length: 13 amino acids. Germline values: CDR1 LNHDA, CDR2 SQIVND (reference sequence). CDR3 loop: CATGMGQAYEQYF.

The V gene is TRBV6-5, the J gene TRBJ1-2; TCRdb designates TRBD1, a call that cannot be tested without DNA. There are 14 residues in the CDR3. Germline V gene sequence: CDR1 MNHEY, CDR2 SVGAGI. Here the CDR3 reads CASSPTGDNYGYTF.

The chain joins TRBV27 to TRBJ1-3. This CDR3 region has 13 residues. From germline, CDR1 is MNHEY and CDR2 SMNVEV (reference sequence). The CDR3: CASSLDAGNTIYF.

The chain joins TRBV29-1 to TRBJ2-7; the TCRdb call, TRBD1, lacks DNA for checking. Germline V gene sequence: CDR1 SQVTM, CDR2 ANQGSEA. The CDR3 has 13 amino acids. CDR3 residues: CSVEEGSGVEQYF.

This chain joins TRBV4-2 and TRBJ2-5; TCRdb outputs TRBD2, but without DNA this stays unchecked. Looked up from germline, CDR1 is LGHNA and CDR2 is YNFKEQ. The CDR3 loop spans 17 amino acids. The CDR3 reads CASSRMGLAQDGETQYF.

The V call is TRBV7-9, the J call TRBJ2-7; TCRdb's D call of TRBD1 is untestable without DNA. The CDR3 covers 12 residues. Germline CDR1 and CDR2: SEHNR and FQNEAQ (reference sequence). The CDR3 loop is CASSGTNREQYF. The entire variable domain, with the rest obtained from reference TRBV7-9 and TRBJ2-7, is as follows: DTGVSQNPRHKITKRGQNVTFRCDPISEHNRLYWYRQTLGQGPEFLTYFQNEAQLEKSRLLSDRFSAERPKGSFSTLEIQRTEQGDSAMYLCASSGTNREQYFGPGTRLTVT.

CDR3 amino acids: CASRSHTGQDKKTQYF. This chain joins TRBV12-2 and TRBJ2-5; TCRdb gives TRBD1 as the D gene, but with no DNA this cannot be confirmed. TRBV12-2 counts as a pseudogene. This CDR3 spans 16 amino acids.

The chain recombines TRBV7-9 with TRBJ2-3; the D gene TCRdb calls, TRBD1, cannot be checked with no DNA. CDR3 length: 18 amino acids. Germline CDR1 is SEHNR and CDR2 is FQNEAQ (reference sequence). CDR3 region: CASSNRDRGLSMTDTQYF.

This rearrangement joins TRBV13 to TRBJ1-2. The CDR3 runs to 14 residues. Germline loops: CDR1 PRHDT, CDR2 FYEKMQ (reference sequence). CDR3 protein: CASSFFTGLEGYTF.

The gene calls are TRBV27 and TRBJ2-3; TCRdb outputs TRBD2, but without DNA this stays unchecked. Germline V gives CDR1 MNHEY, CDR2 SMNVEV (reference sequence). The CDR3 spans 17 residues. This CDR3 reads CASGKKGLADNTDTQYF.

The chain links TRBV5-1 to TRBJ2-1; there is no DNA to check the TCRdb D call of TRBD2. The CDR3 extends over 15 amino acids. Germline V gene sequence: CDR1 SGHRS, CDR2 YFSETQ. CDR3 residues: CASSRGTGSYNEQFF.

The rearrangement links TRBV29-1 to TRBJ2-7; TCRdb reports TRBD1, a call that lacks DNA to check it against. This CDR3 contains 15 residues. CDR1 is SQVTM and CDR2 is ANQGSEA in the germline V gene. The CDR3 loop is CSARAWDRGSYEQYF.

This chain links TRBV4-2 with TRBJ2-7; TCRdb gives TRBD1 as the D gene, but with no DNA this cannot be confirmed. The length of the CDR3 is 16 residues. Germline CDR1 and CDR2: LGHNA and YNFKEQ. The CDR3 here is CASSQATGDSSYEQYF.

The chain joins TRBV28 to TRBJ2-7. The CDR3 is made up of 13 amino acids. Germline CDR1 reads MDHEN; CDR2 reads SYDVKM. The CDR3 region is CASSLSLKLEQYF.

The chain couples TRBV23-1 to TRBJ2-5; the D gene TCRdb calls, TRBD1, cannot be checked with no DNA. TRBV23-1 is sorted into the ORF group, with uncertain function. This CDR3 has 17 amino acids. The CDR3 spells CASSQSPRQGQKETQYF.

The chain carries TRBV29-1 and TRBJ2-5; the TCRdb D gene call, TRBD1, has no DNA to confirm it. CDR1 is SQVTM, CDR2 ANQGSEA, per germline. The CDR3 is made up of 14 amino acids. CDR3 protein: CSVIPYLSEETQYF.

The chain recombines TRBV7-8 with TRBJ2-3. The CDR3 contains 12 residues. CDR1 is SGHVS, CDR2 FQNEAQ, per germline. CDR3 in amino acids: CASSHVGDTQYF. The complete variable domain, with remaining parts taken from reference TRBV7-8 and TRBJ2-3, reads GAGVSQSPRYKVAKRGQDVALRCDPISGHVSLFWYQQALGQGPEFLTYFQNEAQLDKSGLPSDRFFAERPEGSVSTLKIQRTQQEDSAVYLCASSHVGDTQYFGPGTRLTVL.

The V and J genes are TRBV28 and TRBJ2-7; no DNA is available, so the TRBD2 call from TCRdb remains unchecked. CDR3 size: 14 residues. Germline V gene data show CDR1 as MDHEN and CDR2 as SYDVKM. CDR3 amino acids: CASVTSAFSYEQYF.

The V gene is TRBV29-1, the J gene TRBJ2-1; TCRdb's D call of TRBD1 is untestable without DNA. CDR3 length: 13 residues. Germline CDR1 reads SQVTM; CDR2 reads ANQGSEA. The CDR3 protein is CSVEGALYNEQFF.

The V and J genes are TRBV4-2 and TRBJ1-4; the D call of TRBD1 rests on TCRdb alone, since no DNA is present to check it. There are 15 residues in the CDR3. Germline V lookup: CDR1 LGHNA, CDR2 YNFKEQ. This CDR3 is CASSQGTGVAEKLFF.

The chain combines TRBV12-3 or TRBV12-4 with TRBJ2-3; TCRdb's D gene call, TRBD2, goes unchecked for lack of DNA. This CDR3 contains 20 residues. This chain's CDR3 is CASSFPAPSSGTIYRDTQYF.

V and J are TRBV20-1 and TRBJ1-2. This CDR3 has 15 amino acids. The germline V gene encodes CDR1 DFQATT and CDR2 SNEGSKA (reference sequence). The chain's CDR3 is CSARDFGAGTEGYTF.

The chain combines TRBV10-3 with TRBJ2-1; TCRdb lists TRBD2, though no DNA is available to test this call. The germline V gene encodes CDR1 ENHRY and CDR2 SYGVKD. This CDR3 is built from 17 residues. CDR3 sequence reads: CAISESMASGDHNEQFF.

The chain is built from TRBV19 and TRBJ2-1; TCRdb designates TRBD2, a call that cannot be tested without DNA. The CDR3 covers 13 residues. CDR1 is LNHDA, CDR2 SQIVND, per germline (reference sequence). CDR3 sequence reads: CASSISSGTSVFF.

V gene TRBV10-2 combines with J gene TRBJ2-1; TCRdb picks TRBD2, but there is no DNA to check that call. Germline values: CDR1 WSHSY, CDR2 SAAADI. This CDR3 is 14 amino acids long. The CDR3 sequence is CASSELGPLDEQFF.

The chain couples TRBV9 to TRBJ2-7; without DNA, the TCRdb call of TRBD2 cannot be checked. The germline V gene has CDR1 SGDLS and CDR2 YYNGEE. The CDR3 runs 17 residues. This CDR3 reads CASSVADTSGPLREQYF.

J is TRBJ1-1 and V is TRBV4-1; TCRdb returns TRBD1, unconfirmable since there is no DNA. This CDR3 region has 18 residues. Germline loops: CDR1 MGHRA, CDR2 YSYEKL. The CDR3 sequence: CASSQEPRTGHMNTEAFF.

The chain joins TRBV6-2 or TRBV6-3 to TRBJ2-1. This CDR3 is built from 13 residues. Germline V gene sequence: CDR1 MNHEY, CDR2 SVGEGT. The CDR3 loop reads CASSYRLFNEQFF.